What follows is one T cell receptor beta chain and its context. This specimen comes from a study of blood T cell repertoires in COVID-19. The protocol was immunoSEQ multiplex PCR, while the TCRdb copy is restricted to in-frame clones and leaves out a portion. The profile shows tens of thousands of clones, roughly 80% of them singletons. V trimming: 5 bases; J trimming: 2 bases; junction bases outside the gene matches: 3. From germline, CDR1 is MDHEN and CDR2 SYDVKM. The CDR3 runs to 15 residues. The clonotype was recovered from a human donor in a cohort sampled during active COVID-19. The sequenced material came from peripheral blood. This sequence joins TRBV28 and TRBJ2-5; 12 bases match TRBD2. DNA of the CDR3: TGTGCCAGCAGTAAACTAGCGGGGGGACAAGAGACCCAGTACTTC. Encoded protein: CASSKLAGGQETQYF.